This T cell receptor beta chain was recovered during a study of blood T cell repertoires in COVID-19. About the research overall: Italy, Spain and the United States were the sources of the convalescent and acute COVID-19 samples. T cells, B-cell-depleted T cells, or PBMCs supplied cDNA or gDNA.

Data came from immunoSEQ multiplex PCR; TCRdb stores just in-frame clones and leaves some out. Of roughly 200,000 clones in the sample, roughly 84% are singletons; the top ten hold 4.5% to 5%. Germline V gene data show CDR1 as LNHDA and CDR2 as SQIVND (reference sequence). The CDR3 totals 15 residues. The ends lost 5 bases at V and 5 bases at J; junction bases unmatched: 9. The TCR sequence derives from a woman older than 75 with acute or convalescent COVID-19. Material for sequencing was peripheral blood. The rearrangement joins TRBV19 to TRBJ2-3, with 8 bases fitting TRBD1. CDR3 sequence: CASSPRYRGVDTQYF. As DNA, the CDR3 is TGTGCCAGTAGTCCGAGGTACAGGGGGGTAGATACGCAGTATTTT.